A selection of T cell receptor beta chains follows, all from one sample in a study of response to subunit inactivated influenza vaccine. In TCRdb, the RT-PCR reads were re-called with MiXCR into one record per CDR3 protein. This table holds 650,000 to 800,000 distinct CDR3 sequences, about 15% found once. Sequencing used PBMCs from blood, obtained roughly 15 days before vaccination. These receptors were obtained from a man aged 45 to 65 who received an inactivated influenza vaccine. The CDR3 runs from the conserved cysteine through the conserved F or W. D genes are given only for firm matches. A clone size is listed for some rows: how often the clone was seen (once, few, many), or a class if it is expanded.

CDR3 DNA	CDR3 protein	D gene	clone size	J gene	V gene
TGTGCCAGCTCACCCACGATTGGCGAGCAGTACTTC	CASSPTIGEQYF	NA	few	TRBJ2-7	TRBV18
TGTGCCAGCAGTCTAGCGGGCCATAACACCGGGGAGCTGTTTTTT	CASSLAGHNTGELFF	TRBD2	many	TRBJ2-2	TRBV12-3/TRBV12-4
TGTGCCAGCAGCTTATTCCACGAGCAGTACTTC	CASSLFHEQYF	NA	NA	TRBJ2-7	TRBV7-9
TGTGCCAGCAACACGAATGGGGTGAACACTGAAGCTTTCTTT	CASNTNGVNTEAFF	NA	few	TRBJ1-1	TRBV14
TGTGCCAGCAGTTACGGGGACAGGGTGGGATACGAGCAGTACTTC	CASSYGDRVGYEQYF	TRBD1	few	TRBJ2-7	TRBV6-2/TRBV6-3
TGTGCCATCGGCGCCCGGGTCCAAGAGACCCAGTACTTC	CAIGARVQETQYF	NA	NA	TRBJ2-5	TRBV5-6
TGTGCCAGCAGCCGATATACTGGACTAGCGGGAGAGGGGGTAGCCTACAATGAGCAGTTCTTC	CASSRYTGLAGEGVAYNEQFF	TRBD2	NA	TRBJ2-1	TRBV7-6
TGTGCCAGCAGCTTAGCTGAGACTAGCCCAGAGACCCAGTACTTC	CASSLAETSPETQYF	TRBD2	few	TRBJ2-5	TRBV7-9
TGTGCCAGCAGCACTAGCGGCACTAACTACAATGAGCAGTTCTTC	CASSTSGTNYNEQFF	TRBD2	few	TRBJ2-1	TRBV28
TGTGCCAGCAGTTTAGGGGGGACAGGGTTTTTTTACGAGCAGTACTTC	CASSLGGTGFFYEQYF	TRBD1	few	TRBJ2-7	TRBV28
TGCGCCAGCAGCTTGGTAGCGGCGGGTGAGCAGTTCTTC	CASSLVAAGEQFF	NA	NA	TRBJ2-1	TRBV5-1
TGTGCCAGCTCAGACCCCGGGACAGGGACCTACGAGCAGTACTTC	CASSDPGTGTYEQYF	TRBD1	NA	TRBJ2-7	TRBV18
TGTGCCAGCAGTGCACTAGCGGGGGGACCCACAGATACGCAGTATTTT	CASSALAGGPTDTQYF	TRBD2	NA	TRBJ2-3	TRBV2
TGCGCCAGCAGTGAGTTAGCGGGGGGGGGCGAGCAGTACTTC	CASSELAGGGEQYF	TRBD2	NA	TRBJ2-7	TRBV10-2
TGCGCCAGCAGCCAATACGACAGGGCTGAGCAGTTCTTC	CASSQYDRAEQFF	TRBD1	NA	TRBJ2-1	TRBV5-1
TGTGCCAGCAGTGCCGGACAGGCAAAGTCACCCCTCCACTTT	CASSAGQAKSPLHF	TRBD1	NA	TRBJ1-6	TRBV12-3/TRBV12-4
TGCAGCGTTGATCTAGCGGGAGCCTCAGATACGCAGTATTTT	CSVDLAGASDTQYF	TRBD2	NA	TRBJ2-3	TRBV29-1
TGTGCCAGCACCCGGACAGACTCCTATGGCTACACCTTC	CASTRTDSYGYTF	NA	few	TRBJ1-2	TRBV6-6
TGCAGTGCAAACAGGGGCAATCAGCCCCAGCATTTT	CSANRGNQPQHF	NA	few	TRBJ1-5	TRBV20-1
TGCGCCAGCAGCCAAGAGCTACAGGGCTTATCCTACGAGCAGTACTTC	CASSQELQGLSYEQYF	NA	few	TRBJ2-7	TRBV4-3
TGTGCCAGCAGTTCTCTTCTAGCGGGAAGCGCCTACGAGCAGTACTTC	CASSSLLAGSAYEQYF	TRBD2	NA	TRBJ2-7	TRBV6-2/TRBV6-3
TGTGCCAGCAGCCAAGCCCAGGGAAATGAGCAGTTCTTC	CASSQAQGNEQFF	NA	few	TRBJ2-1	TRBV14
TGTGCCAGCAGCCTTCTAGGCGGGGGGAATGAGCAGTTCTTC	CASSLLGGGNEQFF	TRBD2	NA	TRBJ2-1	TRBV27
TGTGCCAGCAGTGGGAGAGGGGTTAGCTCACCCCTCCACTTT	CASSGRGVSSPLHF	NA	many	TRBJ1-6	TRBV2
TGCGCCAGCAGACACAACGACGGTTTGAACACTGAAGCTTTCTTT	CASRHNDGLNTEAFF	NA	few	TRBJ1-1	TRBV5-1
TGTGCCAGTGCCGAACCGCCGGGGGCTAATGAAAAACTGTTTTTT	CASAEPPGANEKLFF	NA	NA	TRBJ1-4	TRBV7-9
TGTGCCAGCAGCTTAGTCCCGTTGCGTCCCGGGACTAGCGGGAGGCCAACCGGGGAGCTGTTTTTT	CASSLVPLRPGTSGRPTGELFF	TRBD2	NA	TRBJ2-2	TRBV11-3
TGTGCCAGCAGCGTATCTAGTAGGGGAGAAAAGCAGTACTTC	CASSVSSRGEKQYF	NA	few	TRBJ2-7	TRBV9